A selection of T cell receptor beta chains follows, all from one sample in a study of CD8 T cell repertoires and HIV-1 epitope variants. Sequenced by immunoSEQ multiplex PCR; TCRdb stores in-frame clones only, minus some. Of about 90,000 clones in the sample, roughly 80% were seen once. Source material: uncultured baseline CD8+ T cells from peripheral blood mononuclear cells (PBMCs). The receptor set was obtained from a male donor with HIV. The CDR3 runs from the conserved cysteine through the conserved F or W. D genes are given only for firm matches. Rows may omit the clone size; those that give it use once, few, many or a size class.

V gene	CDR3 length	D gene	J gene	clone size	CDR3 protein	CDR3 DNA
TRBV14	15	.	TRBJ1-4	.	CASSQDWGRGEKLFF	TGTGCCAGCAGCCAAGATTGGGGTAGAGGGGAAAAACTGTTTTTT
TRBV5-6	16	.	TRBJ2-5	.	CASSLGTERVRETQYF	TGTGCCAGCAGCCTGGGGACAGAGCGGGTCCGGGAGACCCAGTACTTC
TRBV10-1	15	.	TRBJ1-2	few	CASLPISKRNYGYTF	TGCGCCAGTCTCCCTATAAGCAAGCGTAACTATGGCTACACCTTC
TRBV10-3	14	TRBD1	TRBJ2-3	.	CATHGTAPADTQYF	TGTGCCACTCATGGGACAGCTCCTGCAGATACGCAGTATTTT
TRBV12-5	13	TRBD2	TRBJ2-5	.	CASGRDWGGIQYF	TGTGCTAGTGGTCGGGACTGGGGGGGGATCCAGTACTTC
TRBV6-1	14	TRBD1	TRBJ1-1	.	CASRVRQGNTEAFF	TGTGCCAGCCGTGTGAGACAGGGAAACACTGAAGCTTTCTTT
TRBV5-6	14	.	TRBJ1-5	.	CASSFSPDNQPQHF	TGTGCCAGCAGCTTCAGTCCCGACAATCAGCCCCAGCATTTT
TRBV7-9	14	TRBD1	TRBJ1-4	few	CASTYPGQDEKLFF	TGTGCCAGCACCTACCCGGGACAGGATGAAAAACTGTTTTTT
TRBV28	15	.	TRBJ2-7	.	CASSFGEGSTYEQYF	.
TRBV4-3	13	.	TRBJ2-5	.	CASSSAWKETQYF	TGCGCCAGCAGTTCCGCCTGGAAAGAGACCCAGTACTTC
TRBV7-3	15	TRBD1	TRBJ1-6	few	CASSLSEGGHSPLHF	TGTGCCAGCAGCTTAAGCGAAGGGGGCCATTCACCCCTCCACTTT
TRBV5-4	15	.	TRBJ1-1	.	CASSLNQGGTTEAFF	TGTGCCAGCAGCTTGAATCAGGGCGGGACGACTGAAGCTTTCTTT
TRBV10-2	13	.	TRBJ1-1	.	CASSESYGTEAFF	TGCGCCAGCAGTGAGTCGTATGGCACTGAAGCTTTCTTT
TRBV7-9	13	TRBD1	TRBJ2-7	.	CASSPDGQGEQYF	TGTGCCAGCAGCCCAGACGGACAGGGCGAGCAGTACTTC
TRBV30	15	.	TRBJ2-1	.	CAWGIQMSSYNEQFF	TGTGCCTGGGGGATACAGATGAGCTCCTACAATGAGCAGTTCTTC
TRBV7-9	12	.	TRBJ1-1	.	CASQAGYTEAFF	TGTGCCAGCCAGGCAGGGTACACTGAAGCTTTCTTT
TRBV7-9	13	.	TRBJ1-5	once	CASSLEARQPQHF	TGTGCCAGCAGCTTAGAAGCAAGGCAGCCCCAGCATTTT
TRBV19	16	.	TRBJ2-1	.	CASSIVASSQSNEQFF	TGTGCCAGTAGTATAGTAGCGTCCTCTCAAAGCAATGAGCAGTTCTTC
TRBV18	15	.	TRBJ1-5	.	CASSAHPGEDQPQHF	TGTGCCAGCTCAGCTCATCCAGGGGAAGATCAGCCCCAGCATTTT
TRBV4-1	15	.	TRBJ1-3	.	CASSQDVGPGNTIYF	TGCGCCAGCAGCCAAGATGTCGGGCCTGGAAACACCATATATTTT
TRBV28	16	TRBD1	TRBJ2-7	.	CASSYERGRPAGEQYF	TGTGCCAGCAGTTACGAGAGGGGGCGTCCCGCCGGCGAGCAGTACTTC
TRBV6-5	15	TRBD1	TRBJ1-2	.	CASRPGQGPNYGYTF	TGTGCCAGCCGTCCGGGACAGGGTCCCAACTATGGCTACACCTTC
TRBV2	16	.	TRBJ1-2	.	CASSDLPPGLRRGYTF	TGTGCCAGCAGTGATCTCCCTCCGGGACTTCGGAGGGGCTACACCTTC
TRBV5-1	14	.	TRBJ1-5	.	CASSLATMDQPQHF	TGCGCCAGCAGCTTGGCTACGATGGATCAGCCCCAGCATTTT
TRBV7-9	14	.	TRBJ2-7	.	CASSERGVVYEQYF	TGTGCCAGCAGCGAAAGAGGGGTTGTCTACGAGCAGTACTTC
TRBV5-6	14	.	TRBJ1-5	.	CASSSGIHGQPQHF	TGTGCCAGCAGTTCCGGGATCCATGGCCAGCCCCAGCATTTT
TRBV7-3	13	.	TRBJ1-1	.	CASSQDRFTEAFF	TGTGCCAGCAGCCAAGACAGGTTCACTGAAGCTTTCTTT
TRBV18	18	TRBD2	TRBJ2-3	.	CASSPPGGRGLGTDTQYF	TGTGCCAGCTCACCACCCGGGGGAAGGGGACTAGGAACAGATACGCAGTATTTT
TRBV7-8	15	TRBD1	TRBJ1-1	.	CASSLPRGGNTEAFF	TGTGCCAGCAGCTTACCCAGGGGGGGGAACACTGAAGCTTTCTTT
TRBV6-1	14	.	TRBJ1-1	.	CASSWGDGYTEAFF	TGTGCCAGCAGTTGGGGAGACGGATACACTGAAGCTTTCTTT
TRBV28	13	TRBD2	TRBJ2-7	.	CAIKTSGTYEQYF	TGTGCCATCAAGACTAGCGGTACCTACGAGCAGTACTTC
TRBV5-1	14	.	TRBJ2-7	.	CASSSIAVGNEQYF	TGCGCCAGCAGCAGTATAGCGGTCGGGAACGAGCAGTACTTC
TRBV28	10	.	TRBJ1-4	few	CASMDEKLFF	TGTGCCAGCATGGACGAAAAACTGTTTTTT
TRBV19	14	TRBD1	TRBJ1-6	.	CASSRTGESSPLHF	TGTGCCAGTAGTCGGACAGGGGAGAGTTCACCCCTCCACTTT
TRBV5-1	19	TRBD1	TRBJ2-3	once	CASSLVGPGTGGFTDTQYF	TGCGCCAGCAGCTTGGTTGGCCCCGGGACAGGGGGTTTCACAGATACGCAGTATTTT
TRBV9	15	.	TRBJ2-1	.	CASSVTAGTYNEQFF	TGTGCCAGCAGCGTAACTGCGGGGACCTACAATGAGCAGTTCTTC
TRBV7-2	16	TRBD1	TRBJ1-1	.	CASSLWGQGVNTEAFF	TGTGCCAGCAGCTTATGGGGACAGGGCGTGAACACTGAAGCTTTCTTT
TRBV5-6	13	TRBD1	TRBJ2-7	.	CASSLPQGYEQYF	TGTGCCAGCAGCTTGCCACAGGGGTACGAGCAGTACTTC
TRBV28	12	.	TRBJ1-6	.	CASTTEGSPLHF	TGTGCCAGCACCACCGAGGGGTCACCCCTCCACTTT
TRBV28	15	.	TRBJ2-2	.	CASTAGVLDTGELFF	TGTGCCAGCACCGCAGGGGTTTTGGACACCGGGGAGCTGTTTTTT
TRBV28	15	.	TRBJ1-1	few	CASIPGGAGTTEAFF	TGTGCCAGCATTCCCGGGGGCGCTGGGACCACTGAAGCTTTCTTT
TRBV6-1	11	.	TRBJ2-5	.	CASSEWETQYF	TGTGCCAGCAGTGAATGGGAGACCCAGTACTTC
TRBV13	15	.	TRBJ1-1	.	CASSLLKQEDTEAFF	TGTGCCAGCAGCTTATTGAAACAGGAGGACACTGAAGCTTTCTTT
TRBV19	14	.	TRBJ2-1	few	CASREVPSYNEQFF	TGTGCCAGTAGGGAGGTTCCCTCCTACAATGAGCAGTTCTTC
TRBV19	11	.	TRBJ1-2	.	CASSTGYGYTF	TGTGCCAGTAGTACAGGGTATGGCTACACCTTC
TRBV7-6	17	.	TRBJ2-5	.	CASSLPKGGIDQETQYF	TGTGCCAGCAGCTTACCGAAGGGGGGCATCGACCAAGAGACCCAGTACTTC
TRBV30	16	TRBD2	TRBJ2-1	.	CAWSIVVTGGLGEQFF	TGTGCCTGGAGTATCGTCGTAACGGGGGGGCTAGGTGAGCAGTTCTTC
TRBV4-3	17	.	TRBJ2-3	.	CASSQDLGLVSTDTQYF	TGCGCCAGCAGCCAAGATCTCGGCCTAGTCTCCACAGATACGCAGTATTTT
TRBV5-6	16	TRBD1	TRBJ2-2	.	CASSFLGQGVTGELFF	TGTGCCAGCAGCTTTTTGGGACAGGGGGTCACCGGGGAGCTGTTTTTT
TRBV7-2	14	.	TRBJ2-5	few	CASSLSLGQETQYF	TGTGCCAGCAGCTTATCGCTGGGGCAAGAGACCCAGTACTTC
TRBV27	16	TRBD2	TRBJ2-7	.	CASSPSTSGGAGEQYF	TGTGCCAGCAGCCCATCCACTAGCGGGGGGGCGGGCGAGCAGTACTTC
TRBV7-9	14	.	TRBJ2-3	many	CASSSLRPTDTQYF	TGTGCCAGCAGCTCCCTGCGGCCCACAGATACGCAGTATTTT
TRBV5-1	15	.	TRBJ2-3	.	CASSLDGLSTDTQYF	TGCGCCAGCAGCCTAGATGGGCTTAGCACAGATACGCAGTATTTT
TRBV7-9	16	TRBD1	TRBJ2-7	.	CASSISGTGKAHEQYF	TGTGCCAGCAGCATTTCCGGGACAGGGAAAGCGCACGAGCAGTACTTC
TRBV30	13	.	TRBJ1-1	.	CAQWGGVNTEAFF	TGTGCCCAGTGGGGGGGTGTGAACACTGAAGCTTTCTTT